Listed below are T cell receptor beta chains from one sample, sequenced in a study of CD8 T cells in ankylosing spondylitis. TCRdb re-called the 5' RACE reads through MiXCR, storing one row per CDR3 protein. Of 150,000 to 200,000 distinct CDR3 sequences in the sample, 10% to 15% were seen once. Sequencing was carried out using blood, either unsorted or a sorted T cell fraction (not recorded which). Receptors originate from a female donor with ankylosing spondylitis or in good health (not recorded which). The CDR3 runs from the conserved cysteine through the conserved F or W. Fields, in order: V gene, J gene, D gene, clone size, CDR3 DNA, CDR3 protein. D genes are given only for firm matches. Expanded clones are given a class, and other clones once, few, many or no size at all.

v_gene: TRBV19
j_gene: TRBJ1-2
d_gene: NA
abundance: many
CDR3nt: TGTGCCAGTACATTAGGGGACTATGGCTACACCTTC
CDR3aa: CASTLGDYGYTF

v_gene: TRBV20-1
j_gene: TRBJ1-6
d_gene: TRBD1
abundance: many
CDR3nt: TGCAGTGCTTTTACAGGGGGCACTTCACCCCTCCACTTT
CDR3aa: CSAFTGGTSPLHF

v_gene: TRBV7-2
j_gene: TRBJ1-5
d_gene: NA
abundance: few
CDR3nt: TGTGCCAGCAGCTTGCGGGAGTTTAGCAATCAGCCCCAGCATTTT
CDR3aa: CASSLREFSNQPQHF

v_gene: TRBV29-1
j_gene: TRBJ2-7
d_gene: NA
abundance: many
CDR3nt: TGCAGCGTAACCGGGTCTTACTACGAGCAGTACTTC
CDR3aa: CSVTGSYYEQYF

v_gene: TRBV6-1
j_gene: TRBJ1-1
d_gene: NA
abundance: many
CDR3nt: TGTGCCATCGACCGACAGATTGAAGCTTTCTTT
CDR3aa: CAIDRQIEAFF

v_gene: TRBV12-3/TRBV12-4
j_gene: TRBJ1-2
d_gene: TRBD1
abundance: many
CDR3nt: TGTGCCAGCAGATTTGGACAGGGCGGTGGCTACACCTTC
CDR3aa: CASRFGQGGGYTF

v_gene: TRBV6-1
j_gene: TRBJ1-2
d_gene: NA
abundance: few
CDR3nt: TGTGCCAGCAGTCCCCGTCTCGGCCCCTATGGCTACACCTTC
CDR3aa: CASSPRLGPYGYTF

v_gene: TRBV5-1
j_gene: TRBJ2-7
d_gene: NA
abundance: many
CDR3nt: TGCGCCAGCAGCTTGGCCACGGGGATTCAGGCCTACGAGCAGTACTTC
CDR3aa: CASSLATGIQAYEQYF

v_gene: TRBV6-2/TRBV6-3
j_gene: TRBJ2-1
d_gene: TRBD1
abundance: many
CDR3nt: TGTGCCAGCAGCCTACGGGACAGGGGGCAAAATGAGCAGTTCTTC
CDR3aa: CASSLRDRGQNEQFF

v_gene: TRBV7-8
j_gene: TRBJ2-5
d_gene: NA
abundance: few
CDR3nt: TGTGCCAGCAGCCCCCACGGCAGAACTCAAGAGACCCAGTACTTC
CDR3aa: CASSPHGRTQETQYF

v_gene: TRBV6-5
j_gene: TRBJ1-2
d_gene: NA
abundance: many
CDR3nt: TGTGCCAGCAGTTACTTCGGAGCTGACCAAATCTATGGCTACACCTTC
CDR3aa: CASSYFGADQIYGYTF

v_gene: TRBV20-1
j_gene: TRBJ2-1
d_gene: TRBD2
abundance: few
CDR3nt: TGCAGTGCCCCGCTGACTAGCGGGACCGACAATGAGCAGTTCTTC
CDR3aa: CSAPLTSGTDNEQFF

v_gene: TRBV12-3/TRBV12-4
j_gene: TRBJ2-3
d_gene: NA
abundance: many
CDR3nt: TGTGCCAGCAGTTTTGTCGCTACAGATACGCAGTATTTT
CDR3aa: CASSFVATDTQYF

v_gene: TRBV11-2
j_gene: TRBJ1-3
d_gene: NA
abundance: many
CDR3nt: TGTGCCAGCAGCTTATTTACCTCTGGAAACACCATATATTTT
CDR3aa: CASSLFTSGNTIYF

v_gene: TRBV7-2
j_gene: TRBJ2-1
d_gene: TRBD2
abundance: NA
CDR3nt: TGTGCCAGCAGCCCCGGACTAGCGGTGTACAATGAGCAGTTCTTC
CDR3aa: CASSPGLAVYNEQFF

v_gene: TRBV7-7
j_gene: TRBJ2-5
d_gene: NA
abundance: NA
CDR3nt: TGTGCTAGCAGCCCCGGAGCCGGGACACAAGAGACCCAGTACTTC
CDR3aa: CASSPGAGTQETQYF